This is a list of T cell receptor beta chains from one sample in a study of blood T cell repertoires in COVID-19. Assay used: immunoSEQ multiplex PCR; TCRdb lists only in-frame clones, some missing. Counted here are over 150,000 clones, 70% to 90% occurring once; the ten biggest clones make up about 8.6%. The sequenced material came from peripheral blood. Every receptor here comes from a man in his forties or fifties with active or convalescent COVID-19. Both conserved end residues are part of each CDR3. D genes are given only for firm matches. Not all rows give a size; the values are once, few, many and, for expanded clones, a class.

>TRBV19|TRBJ2-1|TRBD1|few
CASSVQGNEQFF
TGTGCCAGTAGTGTACAGGGGAATGAGCAGTTCTTC
>TRBV7-2|TRBJ1-1|TRBD1|once
CASRQGAGEAFF
TGTGCCAGCAGACAGGGGGCGGGTGAAGCTTTCTTT
>TRBV7-3|TRBJ2-3|NA|NA
CASSTTRTDTQYF
TGTGCCAGCAGCACAACTAGAACGGATACGCAGTATTTT
>TRBV5-1|TRBJ2-7|NA|NA
CASTPPAAYEQYF
TGCGCCAGCACACCACCCGCAGCCTACGAGCAGTACTTC
>TRBV13|TRBJ1-2|NA|NA
CASSSLGGAYGYTF
TGTGCCAGCAGCTCCCTTGGGGGCGCATATGGCTACACCTTC
>TRBV9|TRBJ2-3|TRBD1|once
CASSVGGGADTQYF
TGTGCCAGCAGCGTAGGAGGGGGCGCAGATACGCAGTATTTT
>TRBV7-2|TRBJ1-1|TRBD1|NA
CASSQGGNTEAFF
TGTGCCAGCAGCCAGGGGGGGAACACTGAAGCTTTCTTT
>TRBV11-2|TRBJ2-3|TRBD2|NA
CASSLGGLASDTQYF
TGTGCCAGCAGCTTAGGAGGACTAGCGTCTGATACGCAGTATTTT
>TRBV3-1/TRBV3-2|TRBJ1-2|NA|NA
CASSQDNGGSYGYTF
TGTGCCAGCAGCCAAGATAATGGAGGGTCCTATGGCTACACCTTC
>TRBV12-2|TRBJ1-5|NA|NA
CASRLACVRRGPLDRAAGNQPQHF
TGTGCAAGTCGCTTAGCGTGTGTGAGGCGGGGCCCCCTCGACAGGGCAGCGGGCAATCAGCCCCAGCATTTT
>TRBV5-1|TRBJ1-4|NA|NA
CASSPRRGSNEKLFF
TGCGCCAGCAGCCCCCGGCGGGGTTCTAATGAAAAACTGTTTTTT
>TRBV7-8|TRBJ2-3|NA|NA
CASSPYADTQYF
TGTGCCAGCAGCCCCTACGCAGATACGCAGTATTTT
>TRBV4-2|TRBJ2-1|TRBD2|once
CASSQEHLAGGYNEQFF
TGTGCCAGCAGCCAGGAACACCTCGCGGGAGGCTACAATGAGCAGTTCTTC
>TRBV6-5|TRBJ2-3|TRBD2|NA
CASSYGTSMDTQYF
TGTGCCAGCAGTTACGGGACTAGCATGGATACGCAGTATTTT
>TRBV30|TRBJ1-4|NA|NA
CAWSLGGGGEKLFF
TGTGCCTGGAGTCTGGGGGGAGGGGGTGAAAAACTGTTTTTT
>TRBV3-1/TRBV3-2|TRBJ1-1|TRBD1|NA
CASSGTDGDTEAFF
TGTGCCAGCAGTGGGACAGATGGGGACACTGAAGCTTTCTTT
>TRBV4-1|TRBJ2-2|NA|NA
CASSQDAARTGELFF
TGCGCCAGCAGCCAAGATGCGGCCCGCACCGGGGAGCTGTTTTTT